A selection of T cell receptor beta chains follows, all from one sample in a study of T-cell reconstitution after alpha-beta-depleted transplantation in children. TCRdb re-derived calls from the PCR reads in MiXCR, one entry per CDR3 protein. The table lists some 200,000 distinct CDR3 sequences, 7.5% to 9.5% of them singletons. This specimen consisted of PBMCs, mostly from graft donor cells, obtained 360 days after TCRalphabeta/CD19-depleted stem cell transplant. The source of these receptors is a male patient between 2 and 10 years old who had a stem cell transplant for acute myeloid leukemia, so the T cells may come from the graft donor. The CDR3 runs from the conserved cysteine through the conserved F or W. Fields, in order: clone size, V gene, CDR3 length, D gene, J gene, CDR3 DNA, CDR3 protein. D genes are given only for firm matches. Size tells how often a clone was seen (once, few, many) or the class of an expanded clone, and some rows leave it out.

few,TRBV30,13,.,TRBJ1-4,TGTGCCTGGACACCGGGTCTCAATGAAAAACTGTTTTTT,CAWTPGLNEKLFF
many,TRBV12-3/TRBV12-4,13,.,TRBJ1-5,TGTGCCAGCAGTGTGCGGGGAAATCAGCCCCAGCATTTT,CASSVRGNQPQHF
many,TRBV29-1,14,.,TRBJ2-7,TGCAGCGTTGTGGGACAAGCTGGGTCCTACGAGCAGTACTTC,CSVVGQAGSYEQYF
.,TRBV5-1,17,.,TRBJ1-6,TGCGCCAGCAGCTTATACAGGACCAGCGGGACTAATTCACCCCTCCACTTT,CASSLYRTSGTNSPLHF
many,TRBV20-1,15,TRBD2,TRBJ2-1,TGCAGTGCTTCGGCGGGGAGCGGGGTTTACAATGAGCAGTTCTTC,CSASAGSGVYNEQFF
.,TRBV20-1,14,TRBD2,TRBJ2-7,TGCAGTGCTAGAGGGACTAGCGGGACATCCGAGCAGTACTTC,CSARGTSGTSEQYF
.,TRBV4-1,14,.,TRBJ2-3,TGCGCCAGCAGCCAAGTAACCTCCTCAGATACGCAGTATTTT,CASSQVTSSDTQYF
few,TRBV20-1,13,.,TRBJ2-6,TGCAGTGCTAGGAGCTCTGGGGCCAACGTCCTGACTTTC,CSARSSGANVLTF
few,TRBV7-8,14,TRBD1,TRBJ2-7,TGTGCCAGCAGTAAAACCGGGACAGCCTACGAGCAGTACTTC,CASSKTGTAYEQYF
few,TRBV20-1,13,.,TRBJ1-2,TGCAGTGCTAGAGAGGGCGGCTTCTATGGCTACACCTTC,CSAREGGFYGYTF
few,TRBV4-1,15,.,TRBJ1-1,TGCGCCAGCAGCCAAGTTGGAACCATGAACACTGAAGCTTTCTTT,CASSQVGTMNTEAFF
many,TRBV12-3/TRBV12-4,15,TRBD1,TRBJ1-1,TGTGCCAGCAGCTCCCGGGACAGCTCGAACACTGAAGCTTTCTTT,CASSSRDSSNTEAFF
many,TRBV15,15,TRBD2,TRBJ2-7,TGTGCCACCAGCAGAGGAATTAGCGGGAGCTACGAGCAGTACTTC,CATSRGISGSYEQYF
.,TRBV7-8,15,.,TRBJ2-1,TGTGCCAGCAGCCCTCTACCCACTTGGCACAATGAGCAGTTCTTC,CASSPLPTWHNEQFF
few,TRBV12-3/TRBV12-4,12,.,TRBJ1-1,TGTGCCAGCACGCAGGCCTTCTATGAAGCTTTCTTT,CASTQAFYEAFF
many,TRBV21-1,15,.,TRBJ2-5,TGTGCCAGCAGCTCGGGACTTAAACGGGCGGAGACCCAGTACTTC,CASSSGLKRAETQYF
many,TRBV20-1,15,TRBD1,TRBJ2-1,TGCAGTGCTAGTCTTCGGACAGGGGACCGCAATGAGCAGTTCTTC,CSASLRTGDRNEQFF
many,TRBV10-2,14,TRBD1,TRBJ1-5,TGCGCCAGCGGGGACAGGGGAAGCAATCAGCCCCAGCATTTT,CASGDRGSNQPQHF
.,TRBV7-6,17,.,TRBJ2-7,TGTGCCAGCAGCTTAGCGGGTAATGGGCCGGGGATCTACGAGCAGTACTTC,CASSLAGNGPGIYEQYF
.,TRBV29-1,12,.,TRBJ2-4,TGCAGCGTTGATAGGGGAGACGACATTCAGTACTTC,CSVDRGDDIQYF
.,TRBV18,12,TRBD1,TRBJ1-1,TGTGCCAGCTCACCAAGACAGGGAGAAGCTTTCTTT,CASSPRQGEAFF
many,TRBV12-3/TRBV12-4,14,.,TRBJ2-3,TGTGCCAGCAGTTCCCAGCTTGCAGCTGATACGCAGTATTTT,CASSSQLAADTQYF
many,TRBV12-3/TRBV12-4,11,.,TRBJ2-1,TGTGCCAGCAGTTTATGGGGAATGCAGTTCTTC,CASSLWGMQFF
few,TRBV12-3/TRBV12-4,17,.,TRBJ2-7,TGTGCCAGCAGTTTATTCCCATCGATCAGGAGCTCCTACGAGCAGTACTTC,CASSLFPSIRSSYEQYF
many,TRBV15,15,.,TRBJ2-1,TGTGCCACCAGCAGAGATCCAGTTCCGCGGGATGAGCAGTTCTTC,CATSRDPVPRDEQFF
many,TRBV20-1,14,TRBD1,TRBJ2-7,TGCAGTGCTAGAACGGACAGGCGCCACTACGAGCAGTACTTC,CSARTDRRHYEQYF
many,TRBV12-3/TRBV12-4,14,.,TRBJ2-3,TGTGCCACCAACCCAGAATCTGACACAGATACGCAGTATTTT,CATNPESDTDTQYF
many,TRBV20-1,15,TRBD1,TRBJ2-1,TGCAGTGCTAGGAACCGGGACAGGGCCATCAATGAGCAGTTCTTC,CSARNRDRAINEQFF
many,TRBV29-1,13,.,TRBJ2-3,TGCAGCGTTGCGGCGGGGAGCACAGATACGCAGTATTTT,CSVAAGSTDTQYF
.,TRBV29-1,14,.,TRBJ1-1,TGCAGCGTTGAAGTCAAAATAATGAACACTGAAGCTTTCTTT,CSVEVKIMNTEAFF
few,TRBV12-3/TRBV12-4,15,TRBD1,TRBJ1-6,TGTGCCAGCAGCCCCCGGACAGGGAGTAATTCACCCCTCCACTTT,CASSPRTGSNSPLHF
few,TRBV5-1,13,.,TRBJ1-2,TGCGCCAGCCGGGCGGCAGCAAACTATGGCTACACCTTC,CASRAAANYGYTF
.,TRBV20-1,16,TRBD1,TRBJ2-7,TGCAGTGCTAGAGATCCCAGGACAGGGGTGGTTGGCGAGCAGTACTTC,CSARDPRTGVVGEQYF
.,TRBV30,15,.,TRBJ2-2,TGTGCCTGGAACCCAAACCCGACGAACACCGGGGAGCTGTTTTTT,CAWNPNPTNTGELFF
.,TRBV12-3/TRBV12-4,15,TRBD1,TRBJ1-2,TGTGCCAGCAGTTTAGACACGACAGGGTGGAGCGGCTACACCTTC,CASSLDTTGWSGYTF
few,TRBV20-1,17,TRBD2,TRBJ2-1,TGCAGTGCCGAAGACGCCGGGACTAGCGGGAGGGGAAATGAGCAGTTCTTC,CSAEDAGTSGRGNEQFF
few,TRBV13,14,.,TRBJ1-3,TGTGCCAGCAGCCTGACAAGGTTGGAAAACACCATATATTTT,CASSLTRLENTIYF
few,TRBV7-2,15,.,TRBJ2-1,TGTGCCAGCACCCCCATCTTGGGGTATTACAATGAGCAGTTCTTC,CASTPILGYYNEQFF
.,TRBV13,16,TRBD1,TRBJ2-2,TGTGCCAGCAGCTCCACAGGGGTTCGGAACACCGGGGAGCTGTTTTTT,CASSSTGVRNTGELFF
many,TRBV7-2,14,.,TRBJ1-5,TGTGCCAGCAGCTCTAGACAAATAGATCAGCCCCAGCATTTT,CASSSRQIDQPQHF
many,TRBV5-1,17,.,TRBJ2-3,TGCGCCAGCAGCTTGGAGCTACGGGGAGATGGGACAGATACGCAGTATTTT,CASSLELRGDGTDTQYF
few,TRBV3-1,16,.,TRBJ2-2,TGTGCCAGCAGCCAAGGCCCAGCGGCCAGGGCCGGGGAGCTGTTTTTT,CASSQGPAARAGELFF
many,TRBV5-1,17,.,TRBJ1-1,TGCGCCAGCAGCTTCGGGACGGGGGGTTTCATGAACACTGAAGCTTTCTTT,CASSFGTGGFMNTEAFF
.,TRBV5-1,16,TRBD2,TRBJ2-3,TGCGCCAGCAGCTTGGTAAGGGACTACGGCACAGATACGCAGTATTTT,CASSLVRDYGTDTQYF
.,TRBV6-5,14,.,TRBJ1-2,TGTGCCAGCAGTTACTCCGGACAGATCTATGGCTACACCTTC,CASSYSGQIYGYTF
few,TRBV12-3/TRBV12-4,14,TRBD1,TRBJ1-4,TGTGCCAGCAGCCCCGACAGGGTTGGTGAAAAACTGTTTTTT,CASSPDRVGEKLFF